This is a list of T cell receptor beta chains from one sample in a study of cytomegalovirus exposure and HLA in healthy donors. Measured with immunoSEQ multiplex PCR; TCRdb has only the in-frame clones, and not every one. The repertoire holds around 150,000 clones, 70% to 80% seen once, with 9.5% to 10% in the top ten. Sequenced: PBMCs. The receptors come from a man between 18 and 29 years old in good health and CMV-seropositive. Each CDR3 is given with its conserved first and last residue.

V gene: TRBV27
J gene: TRBJ1-2
CDR3 protein: CASGPYYGYTF

V gene: TRBV5-6
J gene: TRBJ2-7
CDR3 protein: CASSWGIGGEQYF

V gene: TRBV7-9
J gene: TRBJ2-5
CDR3 protein: CASSLVEERETQYF

V gene: TRBV5-1
J gene: TRBJ2-7
CDR3 protein: CASSLEAGVGLEQYF

V gene: TRBV6-1
J gene: TRBJ1-5
CDR3 protein: CASSGSRGAGAQPQHF

V gene: TRBV5-1
J gene: TRBJ1-1
CDR3 protein: CASSADTPRAFF

V gene: TRBV29-1
J gene: TRBJ2-4
CDR3 protein: CSVDSGQGTGKNIQYF

V gene: TRBV4-3
J gene: TRBJ1-2
CDR3 protein: CASSQDKGFRGYGYTF

V gene: TRBV4-2
J gene: TRBJ2-1
CDR3 protein: CASSQESASGWNNEQFF

V gene: TRBV21-1
J gene: TRBJ2-1
CDR3 protein: CASSAPGSGSVNEQFF

V gene: TRBV19
J gene: TRBJ2-1
CDR3 protein: CASSTHWSSYNEQFF

V gene: TRBV5-1
J gene: TRBJ1-1
CDR3 protein: CASSLEVRALNTEAFF

V gene: TRBV7-9
J gene: TRBJ2-5
CDR3 protein: CASSSPGHPPETQYF

V gene: TRBV28
J gene: TRBJ2-7
CDR3 protein: CASSSAGTGDYEQYF

V gene: TRBV27
J gene: TRBJ2-1
CDR3 protein: CASSPTGGRYNEQFF

V gene: TRBV6-6
J gene: TRBJ1-1
CDR3 protein: CASSSTHRMNTEAFF

V gene: TRBV28
J gene: TRBJ1-5
CDR3 protein: CASSFFRGHNQPQHF

V gene: TRBV25-1
J gene: TRBJ1-2
CDR3 protein: CASSPAGGVEGYTF

V gene: TRBV7-9
J gene: TRBJ1-3
CDR3 protein: CASSLRPSESSGNTIYF

V gene: TRBV6-1
J gene: TRBJ1-2
CDR3 protein: CASSPFGTAYGYTF

V gene: TRBV19
J gene: TRBJ2-2
CDR3 protein: CASNYGAGELFF

V gene: TRBV6-1
J gene: TRBJ1-1
CDR3 protein: CASSRTDLRTEAFF

V gene: TRBV2
J gene: TRBJ1-1
CDR3 protein: CASSGPGGATEAFF

V gene: TRBV29-1
J gene: TRBJ2-1
CDR3 protein: CSVEAVRRAYNEQFF

V gene: TRBV5-5
J gene: TRBJ1-1
CDR3 protein: CASSFDGQPNTEAFF

V gene: TRBV19
J gene: TRBJ2-7
CDR3 protein: CASSIHSGGTGSYEQYF

V gene: TRBV6-6
J gene: TRBJ1-2
CDR3 protein: CASSYSTRGGYTF

V gene: TRBV10-3
J gene: TRBJ2-5
CDR3 protein: CAISLTSGKETQYF

V gene: TRBV7-3
J gene: TRBJ2-1
CDR3 protein: CASSSLSGTGDHILFF

V gene: TRBV11-2
J gene: TRBJ1-2
CDR3 protein: CASMSADGYTF

V gene: TRBV5-6
J gene: TRBJ1-2
CDR3 protein: CASSFEVYNGYTF

V gene: TRBV6-5
J gene: TRBJ1-1
CDR3 protein: CASSYPGGAGTEAFF

V gene: TRBV7-9
J gene: TRBJ2-5
CDR3 protein: CASSPTGDETQYF

V gene: TRBV9
J gene: TRBJ2-3
CDR3 protein: CASSVLGQGTDTQYF

V gene: TRBV6-5
J gene: TRBJ1-5
CDR3 protein: CASRQGNQPQHF

V gene: TRBV2
J gene: TRBJ2-1
CDR3 protein: CATLTGYREQFF

V gene: TRBV10-3
J gene: TRBJ2-5
CDR3 protein: CATRTREETQYF

V gene: TRBV29-1
J gene: TRBJ2-7
CDR3 protein: CSVRATGTSYEQYF

V gene: TRBV4-3
J gene: TRBJ2-1
CDR3 protein: CASSQDPSGTYNEQFF

V gene: TRBV9
J gene: TRBJ1-3
CDR3 protein: CASSPGGGPPGNTIYF

V gene: TRBV30
J gene: TRBJ2-2
CDR3 protein: CAWSVRDRANTGELFF

V gene: TRBV4-3
J gene: TRBJ2-1
CDR3 protein: CASSHLLAGEGNEQFF

V gene: TRBV2
J gene: TRBJ2-2
CDR3 protein: CASSESGVGGPNTGELFF

V gene: TRBV27
J gene: TRBJ1-4
CDR3 protein: CAPLIRGSEKLFF

V gene: TRBV11-2
J gene: TRBJ2-7
CDR3 protein: CASSYPGQRYEQYF